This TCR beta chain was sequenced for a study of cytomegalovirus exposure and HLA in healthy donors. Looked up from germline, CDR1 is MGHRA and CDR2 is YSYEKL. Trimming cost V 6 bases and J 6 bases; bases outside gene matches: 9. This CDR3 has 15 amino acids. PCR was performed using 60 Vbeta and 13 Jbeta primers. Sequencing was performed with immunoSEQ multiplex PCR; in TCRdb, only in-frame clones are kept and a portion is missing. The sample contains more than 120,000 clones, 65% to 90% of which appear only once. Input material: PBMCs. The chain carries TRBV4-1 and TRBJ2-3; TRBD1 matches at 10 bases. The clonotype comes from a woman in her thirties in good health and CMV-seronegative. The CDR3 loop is CASSKVTGGVDTQYF. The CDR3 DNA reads TGCGCCAGCAGTAAAGTGACAGGGGGCGTTGATACGCAGTATTTT.